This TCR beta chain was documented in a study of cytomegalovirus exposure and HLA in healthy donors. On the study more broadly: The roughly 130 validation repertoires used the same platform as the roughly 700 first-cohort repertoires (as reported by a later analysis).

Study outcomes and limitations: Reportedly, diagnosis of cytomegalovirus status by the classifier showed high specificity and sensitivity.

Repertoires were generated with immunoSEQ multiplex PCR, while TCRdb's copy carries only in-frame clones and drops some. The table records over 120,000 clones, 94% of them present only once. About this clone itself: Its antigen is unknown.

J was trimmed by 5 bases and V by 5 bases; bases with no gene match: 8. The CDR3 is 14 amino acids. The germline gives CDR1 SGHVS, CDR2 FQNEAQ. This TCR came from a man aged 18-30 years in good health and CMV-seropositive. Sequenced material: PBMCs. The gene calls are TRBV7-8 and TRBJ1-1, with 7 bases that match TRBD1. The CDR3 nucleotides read TGTGCCAGCAGCACCCATACAGGGGAAACTGAAGCTTTCTTT. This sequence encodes CASSTHTGETEAFF.